This TCR beta chain comes out of a study of T cell repertoires in cytomegalovirus infection. Turning to the study itself: Signatures in public TCR beta sequences pointed to both CMV infection and matching HLA type. General observations from the study: Ex vivo, HLA-C-restricted CMV-specific TCR beta clonotypes prevailed over the rest of the response.

From the reads, TCRdb called clonotypes with MiXCR, one entry per CDR3 protein. In the table there are a few hundred thousand distinct CDR3 sequences, approximately 40% of which are singletons. In germline, CDR1 is SGHTA, CDR2 FQGNSA. V lost 8 bases and J 5 bases, leaving 21 bases between the germline ends. The CDR3 loop spans 15 amino acids. This clonotype has only a few counts. As yet, its antigen is unknown. Specimen: cultured PBMCs, collected from culture after CMV antigen stimulation. This receptor was identified in a human donor in good health (CMV status not recorded). Some clones in this sample may be carry-over from other donors' samples. The rearrangement joins TRBV7-2 to TRBJ2-5; the D gene is possibly TRBD2 (6 bases). DNA of the CDR3: TGTGCCAGCGGGGCGGGGTTCCCGCCCCCGGAGACCCAGTACTTC. This gives the protein CASGAGFPPPETQYF.